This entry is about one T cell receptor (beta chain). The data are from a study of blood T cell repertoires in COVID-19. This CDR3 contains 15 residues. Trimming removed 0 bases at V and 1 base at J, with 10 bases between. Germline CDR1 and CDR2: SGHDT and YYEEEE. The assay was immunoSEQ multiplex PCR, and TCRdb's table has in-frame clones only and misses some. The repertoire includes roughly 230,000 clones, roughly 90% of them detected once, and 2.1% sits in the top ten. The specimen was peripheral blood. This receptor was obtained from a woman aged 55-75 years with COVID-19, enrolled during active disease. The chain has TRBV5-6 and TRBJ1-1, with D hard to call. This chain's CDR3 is CASSLAARPNTEAFF. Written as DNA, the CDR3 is TGTGCCAGCAGCTTGGCTGCCAGGCCGAACACTGAAGCTTTCTTT.